A single sample is the source of the 26 T cell receptor beta chains below, sequenced in a study of radiotherapy plus CTLA-4 blockade in lung cancer. Produced via immunoSEQ multiplex PCR; TCRdb's table is partial and in-frame only. The sample carries tens of thousands of clones, around 85% recorded once. The material was peripheral blood, obtained from a patient treated with radiotherapy plus ipilimumab. These receptors were taken from a human donor with non-small cell lung cancer who had a partial response to radiotherapy plus ipilimumab.

The V and J genes are TRBV6-5 and TRBJ2-7; TRBD2 is a possible D gene (7 bases). The CDR3 is made up of 14 amino acids. V lost 5 bases and J 3 bases, leaving 14 bases between the germline ends. In germline, CDR1 is MNHEY, CDR2 SVGAGI. This chain's CDR3 is CASSEWGGYYEQYF. CDR3 DNA sequence: TGTGCCAGCAGTGAATGGGGGGGCTACTACGAGCAGTACTTC.

The J gene is TRBJ2-7, the V gene TRBV29-1; TRBD2 aligns across 10 bases. Germline CDR1 and CDR2: SQVTM and ANQGSEA. This CDR3 spans 15 amino acids. V dropped 3 bases and J dropped 2; count of bases not matched to a gene: 7. DNA for the CDR3: TGCAGCGTTGATGGGATAGCGGGGGGAACCTACGAGCAGTACTTC. This sequence encodes CSVDGIAGGTYEQYF.

V usage is TRBV29-1 and J usage is TRBJ2-7, with D unresolved. Germline assignment: CDR1 SQVTM and CDR2 ANQGSEA. CDR3 length: 11 residues. Trimming stripped 6 bases from V and 5 bases from J, with 11 bases between. CDR3 in amino acids: CSVATSNEQYF. The CDR3 DNA sequence: TGCAGCGTCGCCACGAGCAACGAGCAGTACTTC.

The chain combines TRBV5-4 with TRBJ2-1, with D possibly TRBD2 on 5 matching bases. The CDR3 is made up of 16 amino acids. The germline V and J ends were trimmed by 1 base and 6 bases, with 17 bases remaining between them. Looked up from germline, CDR1 is SGHNT and CDR2 is YYREEE (reference sequence). This CDR3 is CASSLKERSLGNEQFF. The CDR3 nucleotides are TGTGCCAGCAGCTTGAAAGAGCGGTCCTTGGGCAATGAGCAGTTCTTC.

V and J are TRBV2 and TRBJ1-3; D gene uncertain. Looked up from germline, CDR1 is SNHLY and CDR2 is FYNNEI. With 7 bases removed from V and 0 bases from J, the gap between germline ends came to 13 bases. The CDR3 spans 15 residues. CDR3 bases: TGTGCCAGCAACCTGGACTCGGGCTCTGGAAACACCATATATTTT. Residues: CASNLDSGSGNTIYF.

The chain employs TRBV6-5 and TRBJ2-1; 11 positions match TRBD2. The CDR3 is 14 residues long. V gave up 7 bases and J gave up 9 bases; unmatched junction bases: 8. Germline V gene sequence: CDR1 MNHEY, CDR2 SVGAGI. The CDR3 region has the DNA TGTGCCAGCACCTCACTAGCGGGGGAGGGTGAGCAGTTCTTC. This encodes CASTSLAGEGEQFF.

V usage is TRBV6-1 and J usage is TRBJ2-3; TRBD2 agrees at 9 bases. The germline gives CDR1 MNHNS, CDR2 SASEGT. V trimming: 8 bases; J trimming: 2 bases; junction bases outside the gene matches: 8. There are 15 residues in the CDR3. The CDR3 bases are TGTGCCAGCGGAACTGGACTAGCGCACACAGATACGCAGTATTTT. Residues: CASGTGLAHTDTQYF.

This clone was seen more than once but under ten times. The chain joins TRBV7-8 to TRBJ2-7, with 9 bases that match TRBD2. V dropped 7 bases and J dropped 2; count of bases not matched to a gene: 15. The CDR3 is 17 residues long. CDR1 and CDR2 from the germline V gene are SGHVS and FQNEAQ. The CDR3 protein is CASTLRRGGRPPYEQYF. The CDR3 nucleotides are TGTGCCAGCACCCTGAGGCGGGGGGGACGCCCTCCCTACGAGCAGTACTTC.

This chain uses TRBV5-8 with TRBJ2-2, with TRBD1 identical over 8 bases. The CDR3 contains 17 residues. CDR1 is SGHTS and CDR2 is YDEGEE in the germline V gene. Losses at the gene ends were 4 bases for V and 1 base for J; bases not matched to a gene: 9. The chain's CDR3 is CASSPRGLAENTGELFF. The CDR3 nucleotides read TGTGCCAGCAGCCCCAGGGGGCTCGCCGAGAACACCGGGGAGCTGTTTTTT.

This chain links TRBV4-1 with TRBJ1-2, with 11 positions matching TRBD1. The CDR3 loop spans 15 amino acids. V lost 4 bases and J lost 3; bases outside the gene matches: 4. The germline CDR1 and CDR2 sequences are MGHRA and YSYEKL. CDR3 DNA sequence: TGCGCCAGCAGCCCTGCGGGACAGGGGGACTATGGCTACACCTTC. Protein sequence: CASSPAGQGDYGYTF.

The rearrangement joins TRBV5-5 to TRBJ1-1, with D tentatively TRBD1 (5 bases). V lost 3 bases to trimming and J lost 0 bases, with 15 bases between them. CDR3 size: 16 residues. The germline gives CDR1 SGHKS, CDR2 YYEKEE (reference sequence). Written as DNA, the CDR3 is TGTGCCAGCAGCTCCCCGGACACTTCTTTGAACACTGAAGCTTTCTTT. This sequence encodes CASSSPDTSLNTEAFF.

This rearrangement joins TRBV30 to TRBJ2-2, with D possibly being TRBD2 (7 bases). The CDR3 consists of 13 residues. Germline V gene data show CDR1 as GTSNPN and CDR2 as SVGIG (reference sequence). V was clipped by 6 bases and J by 4 bases, with 12 bases between them. The CDR3 protein is CACLRGGTGELFF. DNA of the CDR3: TGTGCCTGTCTGAGGGGGGGCACCGGGGAGCTGTTTTTT.

V usage is TRBV11-2 and J usage is TRBJ1-1, with no clear D. CDR1 and CDR2 from the germline V gene are SGHAT and FQNNGV. V was trimmed by 1 base and J by 4 bases, leaving 4 bases between them. The CDR3 covers 12 residues. The CDR3 protein is CASSLVFTEAFF. The CDR3 coding sequence is TGTGCCAGCAGCTTAGTCTTCACTGAAGCTTTCTTT. Full variable domain (outside the CDR3, taken from reference TRBV11-2 and TRBJ1-1): EAGVAQSPRYKIIEKRQSVAFWCNPISGHATLYWYQQILGQGPKLLIQFQNNGVVDDSQLPKDRFSAERLKGVDSTLKIQPAKLEDSAVYLCASSLVFTEAFFGQGTRLTVV.

J is TRBJ2-5 and V is TRBV7-3, with 8 bases identical to TRBD1. The CDR3 spans 15 residues. Losses at the gene ends were 0 bases for V and 4 bases for J; bases not matched to a gene: 4. CDR1 and CDR2 (germline): SGHTA, FQGTGA. As DNA, the CDR3 is TGTGCCAGCAGCTTAACGGGACAGGTGGGAGAGACCCAGTACTTC. Its protein product is CASSLTGQVGETQYF.

This clone occurred once. V is TRBV7-9 and J is TRBJ2-3, with TRBD2 matching over 10 bases. Germline V gene sequence: CDR1 SEHNR, CDR2 FQNEAQ (reference sequence). The junction had 5 bases not matched to a gene; V was cut back by 0 bases and J by 2 bases. The CDR3 covers 17 residues. CDR3 amino acids: CASSLADSGGPTDTQYF. The CDR3 DNA follows: TGTGCCAGCAGCTTAGCGGATAGCGGGGGGCCCACAGATACGCAGTATTTT. Full variable domain (rest looked up from reference TRBV7-9 and TRBJ2-3): DTGVSQNPRHKITKRGQNVTFRCDPISEHNRLYWYRQTLGQGPEFLTYFQNEAQLEKSRLLSDRFSAERPKGSFSTLEIQRTEQGDSAMYLCASSLADSGGPTDTQYFGPGTRLTVL.

The rearrangement joins TRBV5-8 to TRBJ2-6, with 8 bases that match TRBD2. V was pared by 3 bases and J by 2 bases, with 1 base of the junction left unmatched. The CDR3 runs to 15 residues. From germline, CDR1 is SGHTS and CDR2 YDEGEE. The CDR3 DNA reads as TGTGCCAGCAGCTGGGGACTAGCTGGGGCCAACGTCCTGACTTTC. Amino acids: CASSWGLAGANVLTF.

The rearrangement uses TRBV30 and TRBJ1-6; 7 bases map to TRBD1. The germline V gene encodes CDR1 GTSNPN and CDR2 SVGIG (reference sequence). The CDR3 runs 13 residues. V lost 8 bases to trimming and J lost 6 bases; unmatched junction nucleotides: 7. The CDR3 is CAVRQGLNSPLHF. In DNA, the CDR3 is TGTGCCGTCCGACAGGGACTTAATTCACCCCTCCACTTT.

The sample holds a few counts of this clone. The chain combines TRBV19 with TRBJ2-5, with 10 bases aligning to TRBD1. Germline loops: CDR1 LNHDA, CDR2 SQIVND (reference sequence). Losses at the gene ends were 3 bases for V and 7 bases for J; bases not matched to a gene: 5. The CDR3 is made up of 14 amino acids. This CDR3 reads CASSMGQGRVTQYF. CDR3 coding DNA: TGTGCCAGTAGTATGGGACAGGGGAGGGTGACCCAGTACTTC.

V gene TRBV30 combines with J gene TRBJ2-3; 14 positions agree with TRBD2. After removal of 5 bases from V and 0 bases from J, the junction contained 7 bases not matched to a gene. Germline-derived CDR1 and CDR2 are GTSNPN and SVGIG (reference sequence). This CDR3 spans 17 amino acids. CDR3: CAWGLAGGSASTDTQYF. As DNA, the CDR3 is TGTGCCTGGGGACTAGCGGGGGGATCGGCTAGCACAGATACGCAGTATTTT.

V and J are TRBV6-1 and TRBJ2-2; D possibly corresponds to TRBD2 (7 bases). The CDR3 is made up of 13 amino acids. Looked up from germline, CDR1 is MNHNS and CDR2 is SASEGT. The V end lost 9 bases, the J end lost 7 bases, and 15 bases lay between the germline ends. CDR3 nucleotides: TGTGCCAGTGCGGGGGCCCGAGGCGGGGAGCTGTTTTTT. It codes for CASAGARGGELFF.

The CDR3 here is CASSRSGTRITNEQFF. CDR3 DNA sequence: TGTGCCAGCAGTCGCTCCGGGACTAGGATCACCAATGAGCAGTTCTTC. The chain employs TRBV25-1 and TRBJ2-1, with 8 bases fitting TRBD2. Germline V CDR1 and CDR2: MGHDK, SYGVNS. This CDR3 has 16 residues. The trim removed 5 bases at V and 6 bases at J, leaving 12 bases unmatched.

The rearrangement uses TRBV19 and TRBJ1-2; D perhaps matches TRBD1 (6 bases). V shed 2 bases and J shed 6 bases, with 10 bases lying between them. The CDR3 covers 13 residues. CDR1 LNHDA and CDR2 SQIVND come from the germline V gene (reference sequence). The DNA for the CDR3 is TGTGCCAGTAGTATAACAGGGAACAATGGCTACACCTTC. Its translation is CASSITGNNGYTF.

V and J are TRBV25-1 and TRBJ1-2, with 8 bases that match TRBD1. Germline V gene data show CDR1 as MGHDK and CDR2 as SYGVNS. The V gene end was trimmed by 2 bases and the J gene end by 3 bases; junction bases not matched to a gene: 8. This CDR3 spans 16 amino acids. The CDR3 loop is CASSEGGRGQDYGYTF. The CDR3 DNA follows: TGTGCCAGCAGTGAAGGGGGCAGGGGGCAAGACTATGGCTACACCTTC.

V usage is TRBV19 and J usage is TRBJ2-4, with D possibly TRBD1 on 6 matching bases. This CDR3 has 17 residues. The germline CDR1 and CDR2 sequences are LNHDA and SQIVND (reference sequence). The V and J ends lost 3 bases and 0 bases respectively, with 15 bases between them. This chain's CDR3 is CASSILDRRGAKNIQYF. In DNA, the CDR3 is TGTGCCAGTAGTATCTTGGACAGACGGGGAGCCAAAAACATTCAGTACTTC.

This chain joins TRBV19 and TRBJ1-1, with D possibly being TRBD1 (6 bases). CDR1 is LNHDA and CDR2 is SQIVND in the germline V gene (reference sequence). This CDR3 spans 14 amino acids. V was trimmed by 5 bases and J by 4 bases, leaving 14 bases between them. CDR3 sequence: CASSVQGAGTEAFF. The DNA for the CDR3 is TGTGCCAGTAGTGTACAGGGTGCAGGCACTGAAGCTTTCTTT.

The chain carries TRBV5-4 and TRBJ1-1, with TRBD1 identical over 10 bases. This CDR3 is 17 amino acids long. Germline CDR1 is SGHNT and CDR2 is YYREEE (reference sequence). With 4 bases clipped from V and 1 base from J, the junction kept 10 bases outside the gene matches. DNA for the CDR3: TGTGCCAGCAGCGTTATTAGACAGGGGGCGGCGAACACTGAAGCTTTCTTT. Its protein is CASSVIRQGAANTEAFF.